This entry lists 24 T cell receptor beta chains sequenced from one sample in a study of Graves' ophthalmopathy and Graves' hyperthyroidism. From RNA, the CDR3 regions of TCR beta chains were amplified and sequenced. RT-PCR was first run with HTBI primers, then multiplex PCR in a second round. Via MiXCR, TCRdb re-called the multiplex PCR reads, giving one row per CDR3 protein. The sample carries around 660,000 distinct CDR3 sequences, roughly two fifths recorded once. Material for sequencing was peripheral blood. All receptors derive from an adult man with Graves' ophthalmopathy.

This clonotype came up many times. This sequence joins TRBV12-3 or TRBV12-4 and TRBJ2-7; possibly TRBD2 for D (6 bases). This CDR3 comprises 15 residues. V was pared by 5 bases and J by 2 bases, with 16 bases between. DNA for the CDR3: TGTGCCAGCAGTCCTCAGGGACTGGCAACCTACGAGCAGTACTTC. This gives the protein CASSPQGLATYEQYF.

This clonotype was observed at least ten times. The V and J genes are TRBV2 and TRBJ1-2, with D possibly being TRBD1 (6 bases). Germline CDR1 SNHLY, CDR2 FYNNEI. The ends were cut back, 9 bases at V and 1 base at J, with 12 bases in the middle. The CDR3 covers 13 residues. The CDR3 DNA sequence: TGTGCCAGACAGGGATCCGGTAACTATGGCTACACCTTC. It translates to CARQGSGNYGYTF.

This clonotype came up many times. The gene calls are TRBV14 and TRBJ1-1; maybe TRBD1 (6 bases). Trimming stripped 6 bases from V and 0 bases from J, with 14 bases between. The V gene's germline CDR1 is SGHDN and CDR2 FVKESK. CDR3 size: 15 residues. The CDR3 bases are TGTGCCAGCAGGGCCTCGGGGGGGCTGAACACTGAAGCTTTCTTT. Protein: CASRASGGLNTEAFF.

The chain links TRBV10-3 to TRBJ2-7, with 9 bases aligning to TRBD2. Trimming at V came to 4 bases and at J to 0 bases, leaving 1 base not matched to a gene. This CDR3 is 14 amino acids long. Germline-derived CDR1 and CDR2 are ENHRY and SYGVKD. CDR3 amino acids: CAISGGRASYEQYF. DNA for the CDR3: TGTGCCATCAGTGGCGGGAGGGCCTCCTACGAGCAGTACTTC.

This chain uses TRBV10-3 with TRBJ2-5; D is unresolved. Germline CDR1 and CDR2: ENHRY and SYGVKD. V was trimmed by 0 bases and J by 5 bases, leaving 13 bases between them. The CDR3 has 15 residues. This CDR3 reads CAISESPDGLETQYF. In DNA form, the CDR3 reads TGTGCCATCAGTGAGTCGCCCGACGGATTGGAGACCCAGTACTTC.

This clonotype was observed at least ten times. The V gene is TRBV20-1, the J gene TRBJ1-3, with 8 positions matching TRBD1. The germline gives CDR1 DFQATT, CDR2 SNEGSKA (reference sequence). The junction had 10 bases not matched to a gene; V was cut back by 3 bases and J by 6 bases. CDR3 length: 15 residues. CDR3: CSASDGQGLVNTIYF. DNA for the CDR3: TGCAGTGCTAGCGATGGACAGGGTCTGGTAAACACCATATATTTT.

This clonotype was found many times. V gene TRBV7-2 combines with J gene TRBJ1-2; TRBD1 matches at 7 bases. This CDR3 is 15 amino acids long. CDR1 is SGHTA, CDR2 FQGNSA, per germline. V shed 5 bases, J shed 8 bases, and the junction held 14 bases outside the gene matches. The CDR3 DNA reads as TGTGCCAGCAGCCCCTCGGATGAGGGGGCGCTAGGCTACACCTTC. Translation gives CASSPSDEGALGYTF.

The chain couples TRBV7-9 to TRBJ1-6, with TRBD1 as a possible D gene (5 bases). The CDR3 runs 17 residues. Germline V gives CDR1 SEHNR, CDR2 FQNEAQ (reference sequence). V lost 1 base, J lost 8 bases, and 18 bases lay in between. In DNA form, the CDR3 reads TGTGCCAGCAGCTTAGGTGGGGCGGGATTTGTCGATTCACCCCTCCACTTT. It is translated as CASSLGGAGFVDSPLHF.

The chain has TRBV5-1 and TRBJ1-2; 7 nucleotides line up with TRBD1. Trimming cost V 4 bases and J 8 bases; bases outside gene matches: 8. CDR3 length: 13 amino acids. CDR1 SGHRS and CDR2 YFSETQ come from the germline V gene. CDR3 nucleotide sequence: TGCGCCAGCAGCAATGACAGGGAGACCGGCTACACCTTC. Its translation: CASSNDRETGYTF.

The chain uses TRBV5-1 and TRBJ2-5; D is possibly TRBD1 (6 bases). There are 17 residues in the CDR3. Trimming pared 6 bases from V and 7 bases from J, leaving 28 bases between. Germline V gives CDR1 SGHRS, CDR2 YFSETQ. In DNA, the CDR3 is TGCGCCAGCAACCAAGATGAACTACAGGGCTTAGGAGGGACCCAGTACTTC. Translating it yields CASNQDELQGLGGTQYF.

This clonotype occurred many times. This chain connects TRBV4-2 to TRBJ1-1; tentatively, D is TRBD1 (6 bases). In germline, CDR1 is LGHNA, CDR2 YNFKEQ. The V and J ends lost 10 bases and 2 bases respectively, with 14 bases between them. The CDR3 is 13 residues long. In nucleotides, the CDR3 is TGTGCCACCAAGGACAGCCTCAACACTGAAGCTTTCTTT. Protein product: CATKDSLNTEAFF.

Note on this clonotype: The CDR3 ends on some other residue instead of the conserved phenylalanine or tryptophan, so this is likely a read error. This sequence joins TRBV10-3 and TRBJ1-5, with D uncertain. In germline, CDR1 is ENHRY, CDR2 SYGVKD. V lost 2 bases and J lost 3, with 5 bases in between. CDR3 length: 13 amino acids. The CDR3 spells CAISEGSNQPQHS. The DNA for the CDR3 is TGTGCCATCAGTGAGGGGTCCAATCAGCCCCAGCATTCA.

A note on this clonotype: This likely comes from a read error, as the CDR3 has no conserved phenylalanine or tryptophan at its end. The DNA is left out, because the CDR3 cannot be placed on it with certainty; the CDR3 is given as TCRdb lists it. The chain links TRBV24-1 to TRBJ2-2; the table calls TRBD1, which could not be checked here. Germline lookup yields CDR1 KGHDR and CDR2 SFDVKD. The CDR3 length is 10 residues, termini included. The CDR3 sequence is CATSDLPREH.

This clonotype was detected many times. The chain employs TRBV9 and TRBJ2-7; perhaps TRBD1 as D (6 bases). V dropped 0 bases and J dropped 0 bases, with 10 bases sitting between them. The germline CDR1 and CDR2 sequences are SGDLS and YYNGEE. This CDR3 comprises 15 residues. The CDR3 reads CASSVGGLPSYEQYF. CDR3 coding DNA: TGTGCCAGCAGCGTAGGGGGGCTCCCCTCCTACGAGCAGTACTTC.

The chain has TRBV11-2 and TRBJ1-1; D possibly corresponds to TRBD1 (5 bases). The V and J ends lost 4 bases and 4 bases respectively, with 10 bases between them. CDR3 length: 13 residues. Germline values: CDR1 SGHAT, CDR2 FQNNGV. CDR3 residues: CASSSGLSTEAFF. CDR3 bases: TGTGCCAGCAGCTCGGGACTGTCCACTGAAGCTTTCTTT. Full variable domain (outside the CDR3, taken from reference TRBV11-2 and TRBJ1-1): EAGVAQSPRYKIIEKRQSVAFWCNPISGHATLYWYQQILGQGPKLLIQFQNNGVVDDSQLPKDRFSAERLKGVDSTLKIQPAKLEDSAVYLCASSSGLSTEAFFGQGTRLTVV.

V and J are TRBV9 and TRBJ1-2; 9 bases align to TRBD1. Germline lookup yields CDR1 SGDLS and CDR2 YYNGEE. V dropped 4 bases and J dropped 6; count of bases not matched to a gene: 7. CDR3 length: 14 residues. DNA of the CDR3: TGTGCCAGCAGCCAAGAGGGGACAGGGAATGGCTACACCTTC. As protein: CASSQEGTGNGYTF. The full variable domain, with the rest looked up from reference TRBV9 and TRBJ1-2, is DSGVTQTPKHLITATGQRVTLRCSPRSGDLSVYWYQQSLDQGLQFLIQYYNGEERAKGNILERFSAQQFPDLHSELNLSSLELGDSALYFCASSQEGTGNGYTFGSGTRLTVV.

The chain is built from TRBV9 and TRBJ1-1, with TRBD1 matching 7 bases. With 4 bases clipped from V and 4 bases from J, the junction kept 10 bases outside the gene matches. Germline lookup yields CDR1 SGDLS and CDR2 YYNGEE. The CDR3 spans 15 residues. CDR3 in amino acids: CASSRTGSLSTEAFF. The CDR3 bases are TGTGCCAGCAGCAGGACAGGTAGCCTGAGCACTGAAGCTTTCTTT.

The chain uses TRBV24-1 and TRBJ1-2, with a possible D match to TRBD1 (6 bases). The CDR3 loop spans 16 amino acids. Germline CDR1 KGHDR, CDR2 SFDVKD. The germline V and J ends were trimmed by 5 bases and 3 bases, with 18 bases remaining between them. The CDR3 region has the DNA TGTGCCACCAGTGCTAGAGATATGGGGGGCCACTATGGCTACACCTTC. It yields the protein CATSARDMGGHYGYTF.

The table lists this clonotype with many counts. This sequence joins TRBV2 and TRBJ2-2; D remains unclear. Germline loops: CDR1 SNHLY, CDR2 FYNNEI. Trimming pared 8 bases from V and 9 bases from J, leaving 10 bases between. There are 11 residues in the CDR3. Here the CDR3 DNA reads TGTGCCAGCGCTCTCGTGCGGGAGCTGTTTTTT. Its protein is CASALVRELFF.

This clonotype was detected many times. This sequence joins TRBV7-9 and TRBJ1-3; tentative D call: TRBD1 (5 bases). The V and J ends lost 1 base and 2 bases respectively, with 15 bases between them. Germline CDR1 and CDR2: SEHNR and FQNEAQ (reference sequence). The CDR3 runs to 17 residues. The CDR3 DNA reads as TGTGCCAGCAGCTTAGTCGGGGGTCCAATCCCTGGAAACACCATATATTTT. Protein: CASSLVGGPIPGNTIYF.

This clonotype was observed many times. The chain recombines TRBV11-2 with TRBJ1-6; 7 bases line up with TRBD1. The CDR3 loop spans 12 amino acids. The trim removed 5 bases at V and 14 bases at J, leaving 6 bases unmatched. From germline, CDR1 is SGHAT and CDR2 FQNNGV. The CDR3 reads CASSGRDRTLHF. The CDR3 DNA follows: TGTGCCAGCAGCGGCCGGGACAGAACCCTCCACTTT.

This clonotype was seen many times. The chain has TRBV7-9 and TRBJ1-1, with D possibly being TRBD1 (5 bases). Germline-derived CDR1 and CDR2 are SEHNR and FQNEAQ (reference sequence). Trimming shortened V by 6 bases and J by 4 bases, and 9 bases separated the two germline ends. The CDR3 has 12 amino acids. CDR3 nucleotide sequence: TGTGCCAGCAGGGGAGGGGTCACTGAAGCTTTCTTT. Protein sequence: CASRGGVTEAFF.

With respect to this clonotype: The junction and the germline gene differ at one end; a read error may be behind it. The rearrangement joins TRBV2 to TRBJ2-7; TRBD2 might be the D (6 bases). This CDR3 has 13 residues. CDR1 is SNHLY and CDR2 is FYNNEI in the germline V gene. CDR3 bases: TGCGCCAGCAGCCCACCGGGAGAGAACGAGCAGTACTTC. Translation: CASSPPGENEQYF.

In the case of this clonotype: This is likely a read error, given that the CDR3 carries no conserved phenylalanine or tryptophan at its end. V and J are TRBV15 and TRBJ2-5; 7 bases are a match to TRBD1. The V segment lost 2 bases and the J segment 5 bases; nucleotides outside the gene matches: 8. The CDR3 runs to 15 residues. Per the germline V gene, CDR1 is LNHNV and CDR2 is YYDKDF (reference sequence). The CDR3 is CATSRPGTAGETQYL. The CDR3 DNA is TGTGCCACCAGCAGACCCGGGACAGCCGGGGAGACCCAGTACCTC.